This T cell receptor (beta chain) emerged from a study of Ad26.COV2.S vaccination and SARS-CoV-2 variants. The study, taken as a whole, reports: Analyses that measured TCR breadth and depth may have underestimated total T cell responses.

The J segment lost 10 bases and the V segment lost 0 bases, leaving 15 bases of the junction unmatched. The CDR3 extends over 17 amino acids. Germline V gives CDR1 SGHNT, CDR2 YYREEE (reference sequence). The data were produced by immunoSEQ multiplex PCR, yet TCRdb's version contains in-frame clones alone and is incomplete. The sample holds around 400,000 clones, about nine tenths seen once. As for this clone: Antigen unknown.

The treatment here: about 20 received Ad26.COV2.S at low or high dose, single or two shots; several received placebo; per-sample allocation not given. Each sample was drawn 63 days after the first injection (of vaccine or placebo). An Ad26 vector expressing Wuhan-strain SARS-CoV-2 spike served as the vaccine. The chain uses TRBV5-4 and TRBJ1-2, with TRBD1 matching 10 bases. The TCR comes from a person aged 18-60 years who received the Ad26.COV2.S COVID-19 vaccine or a placebo. The input for sequencing was peripheral blood, taken in a trial of Ad26.COV2.S vaccine versus placebo. CDR3 sequence: CASSLGTGGYGLEDYTF. CDR3 nucleotides: TGTGCCAGCAGCTTGGGGACAGGGGGATACGGCCTAGAGGACTACACCTTC.